These T cell receptor beta chains were read from a single sample in a study of T cell responses to AZD1222 COVID-19 vaccine. Clones were read by immunoSEQ multiplex PCR, and TCRdb kept only the in-frame ones, dropping some. The data hold 150,000 or so clones, with 88% observed a single time. Specimen: peripheral blood, collected on day 0 of AZD1222 vaccination. The receptors were gathered from an adult in good health. The CDR3 runs from the conserved cysteine through the conserved F or W. Each record gives: D gene, V gene, CDR3 protein. D genes are given only for firm matches.

>TRBD2|TRBV6-5
CASSYALAGGQETQYF
>TRBD1|TRBV28
CASSFPDRGYGYTF
>.|TRBV5-1
CASSTGRARDLSLHF
>TRBD1|TRBV10-3
CAISVTGLNTEAFF
>.|TRBV7-2
CASSSPEGGLDGELFF
>TRBD1|TRBV4-1
CASSQADRGLYEQYF
>.|TRBV28
CASRAGAALAQHF
>TRBD1|TRBV6-1
CASSAGQGNLGNTEAFF
>.|TRBV2
CASPKGPSSTEAFF
>.|TRBV27
CASSTNQGYTEAFF
>.|TRBV6-5
CASSWDGGRGQYF
>.|TRBV9
CASTPDRTPRDYTF
>.|TRBV28
CASSPPQLGGPEAFF
>.|TRBV5-3
CARSLRRGRGVGYTF
>.|TRBV25-1
CASSESGTPKGNQPQHF
>.|TRBV12-3/TRBV12-4
CASSVTATGELFF
>TRBD1|TRBV5-1
CASSFGDRDNTGELFF
>TRBD1|TRBV5-6
CASSRTGRAYEQYF
>TRBD1|TRBV7-2
CASRLPTGTGDYNEQFF
>TRBD1|TRBV9
CASSVGGQGWETQYF
>TRBD2|TRBV2
CASSSTSGGPGELFF
>.|TRBV5-4
CASSPGRAADEQFF
>TRBD1|TRBV11-1
CASSLATGVNTGELFF
>.|TRBV18
CASSPGGPYEQYF
>.|TRBV28
CASSLSLFEQYF
>.|TRBV2
CASSEAPSSYEQYF
>.|TRBV9
CASSVGLVMTARTPGNYGYTF
>TRBD1|TRBV5-4
CASSGKDRGLETQYF
>.|TRBV5-4
CASSFGQAISRNIQYF
>.|TRBV4-1
CASSQDLGGMLNTEAFF
>.|TRBV5-1
CASSLTGTLDNEQFF
>TRBD1|TRBV10-3
CAIRRDSYGYTF
>.|TRBV28
CASSFGDGDSYEQYF
>TRBD1|TRBV15
CATSSDRGYGYTF
>.|TRBV21-1
CASSKVWDRLAKNIQYF
>.|TRBV18
CASSPPTRAVNTGELFF
>.|TRBV19
CASSIATAMNTEAFF